This T cell receptor (beta chain) was observed in a study of blood T cells in healthy people across ages. Looking at the study overall: Template switching captured about one barcoded beta molecule per two T cells.

Using a J-beta primer mix together with a sample-barcoded 5' primer, a second PCR was run for 7 to 11 cycles. A template-switch adaptor that had 12 random nucleotides put a tag on each cDNA molecule. Per sample, CDR3-containing paired-end reads numbered at least 3 million. One entry per CDR3 protein, called by TCRdb with MiXCR from the 5' RACE reads. The sample has 800,000 or so distinct CDR3 sequences; 20% to 25% are singletons. These same records also appear under a second study, on T cells of mothers and their children. That work contributes: Researchers report slightly higher, though non-significant, overlap in related mother-child pairs than in unrelated pairs.

The source material was blood. This sequence was found in a boy aged 5-17 years in good health.

This chain's CDR3 is CASSQDTMAKNIQYF. As DNA, the CDR3 is TGTGCCAGCAGCCAAGATACAATGGCCAAAAACATTCAGTACTTC. The chain employs TRBV3-1 and TRBJ2-4; unclear D gene. The length of the CDR3 is 15 residues. In germline, CDR1 is LGHDT, CDR2 YNNKEL (reference sequence). The germline V and J ends were trimmed by 0 bases and 1 base, with 7 bases remaining between them.